This T cell receptor (beta chain) emerged from a study of blood T cells in healthy people across ages. Study-wide results and caveats: It was not known whether donors were CMV positive (a possible confounder of expanded clonotype changes). There was a strong correlation between TCR beta diversity and naive T cell percentage. Considered underestimates were the diversity estimates obtained from one million T cells.

Deletions cut 2 bases from V and 0 bases from J, with 11 bases between. Germline lookup yields CDR1 MNHEY and CDR2 SVGAGI. The CDR3 contains 15 residues. In this sample, this clonotype turned up a few times. The antigen remains undetermined. Through a sample-barcoded 5' primer and a J-beta primer mix, a second PCR was run for roughly 7 to 11 cycles. TCRdb passed the 5' RACE reads through MiXCR, listing each CDR3 protein once. The sample carries over a million distinct CDR3 sequences, less than 45% recorded once. This sequence originates from a woman younger than 35 in good health. Sequenced input: blood. The chain carries TRBV6-5 and TRBJ2-7; no clear D. The chain's CDR3 is CASSYIAARSYEQYF. The CDR3 DNA follows: TGTGCCAGCAGTTACATAGCCGCTCGCTCCTACGAGCAGTACTTC.